Listed below are T cell receptor beta chains from one sample, sequenced in a study of T cells in Graves' hyperthyroidism and ophthalmopathy. TCRdb reprocessed the multiplex PCR reads via MiXCR and lists one record per CDR3 protein. In the table there are a few hundred thousand distinct CDR3 sequences, roughly 20% of which are singletons. Material for sequencing was blood. The receptor source for this set is a man between 18 and 35 years old with Graves' hyperthyroidism. The CDR3 runs from the conserved cysteine through the conserved F or W. The D gene is left open where the match is weak. Expanded clones get a size class; other rows say once, few or many, or leave the size out.

d_gene	v_gene	abundance	len	j_gene	CDR3aa
-	TRBV9	-	15	TRBJ1-2	CASSVSGVGRKGYTF
TRBD1	TRBV6-1	-	14	TRBJ1-1	CASSKRQGAPEAFF
-	TRBV2	many	14	TRBJ1-1	CASSGNRADTEAFF
TRBD1	TRBV27	many	16	TRBJ1-4	CASSQDPGTGDEKLFF
TRBD1	TRBV6-1	many	13	TRBJ1-5	CASRTGVNQPQHF
-	TRBV7-2	-	14	TRBJ2-7	CASSSVVGAYEQYF
-	TRBV5-1	once	12	TRBJ1-1	CASSLGGAKACF
TRBD1	TRBV4-1	few	15	TRBJ2-5	CASSQPQGVAETQYF
-	TRBV2	-	12	TRBJ2-5	CASSAASETQYF
-	TRBV6-2/TRBV6-3	many	18	TRBJ2-7	CASSYALWGYSYSYEQYF